This T cell receptor beta chain stems from a study of blood T cell repertoires in COVID-19. Study background: T cells, B-cell-depleted T cells, or PBMCs supplied cDNA or gDNA.

Donors were grouped by their self-reported clinical history. The assay was immunoSEQ multiplex PCR, and TCRdb's table has in-frame clones only and misses some. The repertoire has 100,000 to 150,000 clones, 84% of them found once; the top ten carry approximately 2.4%. After removal of 5 bases from V and 0 bases from J, the junction contained 4 bases not matched to a gene. CDR1 and CDR2 from the germline V gene are SEHNR and FQNEAQ (reference sequence). The CDR3 has 14 amino acids. The source is a man in his forties or fifties with acute COVID-19. Specimen: PBMCs or T cells enriched from blood (not recorded which). The chain has TRBV7-9 and TRBJ2-7, with TRBD2 identical over 7 bases. This chain's CDR3 is CASSGEGSSYEQYF. In DNA, the CDR3 is TGTGCCAGCAGCGGGGAGGGGTCCTCCTACGAGCAGTACTTC.